A single T cell receptor (beta chain) is shown here with its context. V was trimmed by 7 bases and J by 2 bases, leaving 14 bases between them. Germline V gene lookup returns CDR1 SNHLY and CDR2 FYNNEI. This CDR3 contains 14 residues. This sample is drawn from a study of technical replicates of blood from several donors. Sequenced by immunoSEQ multiplex PCR; TCRdb stores in-frame clones only, minus some. The sample shows more than 65,000 clones, 91% of them seen only once. This chain uses TRBV2 with TRBJ2-5; D might be TRBD1 (6 bases). The sequence came from a human donor in good health. The sample was T cells isolated from PBMCs. The CDR3 DNA follows: TGTGCCAGCACCCCCGGCGGACAGCAAGAGACCCAGTACTTC. This translates into CASTPGGQQETQYF.